The subject of this entry is one TCR beta chain. This entry belongs to a study of CD8+CD57+ T cells in acquired aplastic anemia. Genomic DNA provided the template from which TCR beta VDJ and CDR3 profiles were obtained. Each CDR3 protein gets one entry after TCRdb re-called the reads with MiXCR. The table lists 400,000 to 450,000 distinct CDR3 sequences, under 80% of them singletons, with 3% to 5% in the top ten. CDR1 and CDR2 from the germline V gene are LNHDA and SQIVND (reference sequence). V gave up 4 bases and J gave up 0 bases, with 18 bases separating them. The CDR3 is 17 amino acids. Input material: sorted CD4+, CD8+, or CD8+CD57+ T cells (not recorded which) from PBMCs. The sequence was obtained from a human donor in good health, serving as a control. This chain joins TRBV19 and TRBJ1-2; D may be TRBD1 (6 bases). In nucleotides, the CDR3 is TGTGCCAGTAGTACGAGGGACACGCCCGCTCCTAACTATGGCTACACCTTC. As protein: CASSTRDTPAPNYGYTF.